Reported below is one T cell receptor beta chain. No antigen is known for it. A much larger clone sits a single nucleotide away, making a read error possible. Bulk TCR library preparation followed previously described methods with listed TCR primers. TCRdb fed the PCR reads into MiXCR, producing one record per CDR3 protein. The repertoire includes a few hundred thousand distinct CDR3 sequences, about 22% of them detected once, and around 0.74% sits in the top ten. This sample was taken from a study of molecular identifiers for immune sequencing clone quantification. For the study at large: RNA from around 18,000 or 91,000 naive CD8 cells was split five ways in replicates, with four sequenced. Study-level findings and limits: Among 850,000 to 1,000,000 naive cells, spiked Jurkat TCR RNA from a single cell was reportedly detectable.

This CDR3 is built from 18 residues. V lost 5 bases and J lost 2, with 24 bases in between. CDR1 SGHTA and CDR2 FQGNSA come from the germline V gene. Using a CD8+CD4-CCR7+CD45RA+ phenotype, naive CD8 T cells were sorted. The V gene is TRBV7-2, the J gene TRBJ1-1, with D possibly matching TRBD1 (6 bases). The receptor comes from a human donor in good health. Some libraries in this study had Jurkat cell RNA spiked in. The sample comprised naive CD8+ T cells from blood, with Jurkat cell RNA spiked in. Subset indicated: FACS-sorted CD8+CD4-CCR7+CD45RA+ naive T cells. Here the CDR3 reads CASSDPVDWGLGNTEAFF. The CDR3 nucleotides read TGTGCCAGCAGCGACCCGGTGGACTGGGGGCTCGGAAACACTGAAGCTTTCTTT. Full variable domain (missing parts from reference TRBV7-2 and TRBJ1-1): GAGVSQSPSNKVTEKGKDVELRCDPISGHTALYWYRQSLGQGLEFLIYFQGNSAPDKSGLPSDRFSAERTGGSVSTLTIQRTQQEDSAVYLCASSDPVDWGLGNTEAFFGQGTRLTVV.